Shown below are 3 T cell receptor beta chains from a single sample sequenced in a study of blood T cell repertoires in COVID-19. Assay: immunoSEQ multiplex PCR; the TCRdb copy retains only in-frame clones and omits some. The sample has roughly 42,000 clones; roughly nine tenths are singletons. The source material was peripheral blood. The source is a human donor in a cohort sampled during active COVID-19.

The genes are TRBV2 and TRBJ2-1; TRBD2 matches 10 bases. The CDR3 sequence is 13 residues long. Germline V gene data show CDR1 as SNHLY and CDR2 as FYNNEI. V lost 4 bases, J lost 9 bases, and 3 bases stayed unmatched. CDR3 bases: TGTGCCAGCAGTGTCCAGCGGGAGGGTGAGCAGTTCTTC. This sequence encodes CASSVQREGEQFF.

The rearrangement uses TRBV7-2 and TRBJ1-3; 8 positions agree with TRBD1. This CDR3 is built from 16 residues. Germline-derived CDR1 and CDR2 are SGHTA and FQGNSA. The V segment lost 5 bases and the J segment 0 bases; nucleotides outside the gene matches: 6. CDR3 DNA: TGTGCCAGCAGCACAGTCGACAGGGGCTCTGGAAACACCATATATTTT. Protein: CASSTVDRGSGNTIYF.

This chain joins TRBV2 and TRBJ2-1, with 12 positions matching TRBD2. There are 15 residues in the CDR3. Trimming took 4 bases from V and 2 from J; bases not matched to a gene: 0. CDR1 and CDR2 (germline): SNHLY, FYNNEI. The DNA for the CDR3 is TGTGCCAGCAGTGGGACTAGCGGGGCCTACAATGAGCAGTTCTTC. It translates to CASSGTSGAYNEQFF.